This paragraph covers one TCR beta chain sequence. The antigen is undetermined. TCRdb's copy holds only in-frame clones and misses some; the assay was immunoSEQ multiplex PCR. This table holds about 980,000 clones, 76% found once. This sample was taken from a study of shared clonotypes between healthy human individuals. The wider study: Used for every donor were three CD4 naive, three CD4 memory, two CD8 naive and one CD8 memory plate. General study findings and limits: Sampling used blood alone; tissue repertoires probably differ.

The length of the CDR3 is 12 residues. From germline, CDR1 is SEHNR and CDR2 FQNEAQ (reference sequence). Trimming cost V 5 bases and J 6 bases, with 10 bases left between them. The chain couples TRBV7-9 to TRBJ2-5; D unclear. Material for sequencing was memory CD4+ T cells sorted from blood. Subset meaning: CD45RA-negative fraction. This clonotype originated in a man between 18 and 29 years old in good health. The CDR3 region has the DNA TGTGCCAGCAGCCCCGTTGACAAGACCCAGTACTTC. It codes for CASSPVDKTQYF.